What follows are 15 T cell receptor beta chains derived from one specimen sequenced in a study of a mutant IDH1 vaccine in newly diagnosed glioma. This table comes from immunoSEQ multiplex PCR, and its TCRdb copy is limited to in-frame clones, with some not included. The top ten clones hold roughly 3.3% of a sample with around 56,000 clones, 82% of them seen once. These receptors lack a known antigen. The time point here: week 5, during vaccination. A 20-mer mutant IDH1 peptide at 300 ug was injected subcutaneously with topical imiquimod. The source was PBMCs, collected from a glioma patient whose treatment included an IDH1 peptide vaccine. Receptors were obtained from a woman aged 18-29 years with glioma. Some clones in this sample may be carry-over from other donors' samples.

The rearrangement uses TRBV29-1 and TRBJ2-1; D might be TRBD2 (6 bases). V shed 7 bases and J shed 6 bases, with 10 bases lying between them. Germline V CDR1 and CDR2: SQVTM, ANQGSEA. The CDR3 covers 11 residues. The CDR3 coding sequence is TGCAGCGCCCGCGGGGCCAATGAGCAGTTCTTC. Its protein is CSARGANEQFF.

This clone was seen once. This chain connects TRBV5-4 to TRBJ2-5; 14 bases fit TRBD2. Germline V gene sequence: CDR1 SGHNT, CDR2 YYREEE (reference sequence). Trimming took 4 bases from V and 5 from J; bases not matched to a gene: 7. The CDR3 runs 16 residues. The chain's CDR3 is CASSQTSGGARETQYF. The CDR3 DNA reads TGTGCCAGCAGCCAGACTAGCGGGGGGGCCCGGGAGACCCAGTACTTC.

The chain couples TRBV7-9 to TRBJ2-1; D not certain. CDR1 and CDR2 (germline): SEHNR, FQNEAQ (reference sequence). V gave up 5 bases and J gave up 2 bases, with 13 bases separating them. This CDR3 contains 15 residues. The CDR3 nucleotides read TGTGCCAGCAGCCCTCTCGGAGCCCCCTACAATGAGCAGTTCTTC. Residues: CASSPLGAPYNEQFF.

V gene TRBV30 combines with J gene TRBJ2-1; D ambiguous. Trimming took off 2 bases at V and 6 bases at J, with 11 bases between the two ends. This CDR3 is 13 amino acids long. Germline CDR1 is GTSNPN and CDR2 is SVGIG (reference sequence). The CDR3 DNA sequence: TGTGCCTGGAGTAAGACGGGCCTCAATGAGCAGTTCTTC. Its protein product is CAWSKTGLNEQFF.

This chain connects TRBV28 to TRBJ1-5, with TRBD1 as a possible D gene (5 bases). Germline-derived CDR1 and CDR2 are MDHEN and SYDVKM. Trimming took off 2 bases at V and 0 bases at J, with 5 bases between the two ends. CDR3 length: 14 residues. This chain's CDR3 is CASSLRGSNQPQHF. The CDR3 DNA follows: TGTGCCAGCAGTTTAAGGGGTAGCAATCAGCCCCAGCATTTT. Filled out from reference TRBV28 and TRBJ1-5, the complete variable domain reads DVKVTQSSRYLVKRTGEKVFLECVQDMDHENMFWYRQDPGLGLRLIYFSYDVKMKEKGDIPEGYSVSREKKERFSLILESASTNQTSMYLCASSLRGSNQPQHFGDGTRLSIL.

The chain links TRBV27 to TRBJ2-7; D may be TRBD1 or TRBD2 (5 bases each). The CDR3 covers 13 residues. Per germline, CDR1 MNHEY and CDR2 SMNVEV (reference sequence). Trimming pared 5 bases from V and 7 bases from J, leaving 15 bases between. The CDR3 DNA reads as TGTGCCAGCAGTGTCTCGGGGCTGTTGGAGCAGTACTTC. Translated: CASSVSGLLEQYF.

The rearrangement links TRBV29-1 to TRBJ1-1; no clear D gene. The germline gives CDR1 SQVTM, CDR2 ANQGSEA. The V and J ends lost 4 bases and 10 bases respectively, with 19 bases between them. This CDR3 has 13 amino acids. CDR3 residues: CSVGGPGLIRAFF. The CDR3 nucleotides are TGCAGCGTTGGGGGTCCGGGCCTTATCCGAGCTTTCTTT.

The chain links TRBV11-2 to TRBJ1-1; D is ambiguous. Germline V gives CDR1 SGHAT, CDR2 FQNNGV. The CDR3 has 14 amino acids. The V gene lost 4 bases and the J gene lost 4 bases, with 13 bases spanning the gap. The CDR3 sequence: CASSSLLRATEAFF. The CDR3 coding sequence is TGTGCCAGCAGCTCCCTGTTGAGGGCCACTGAAGCTTTCTTT.

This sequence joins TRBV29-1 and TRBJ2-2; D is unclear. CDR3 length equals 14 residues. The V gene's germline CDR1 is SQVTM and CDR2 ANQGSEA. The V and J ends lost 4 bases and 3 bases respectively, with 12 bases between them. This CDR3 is CSVAWTTYTGELFF. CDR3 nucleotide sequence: TGCAGCGTTGCATGGACCACTTACACCGGGGAGCTGTTTTTT.

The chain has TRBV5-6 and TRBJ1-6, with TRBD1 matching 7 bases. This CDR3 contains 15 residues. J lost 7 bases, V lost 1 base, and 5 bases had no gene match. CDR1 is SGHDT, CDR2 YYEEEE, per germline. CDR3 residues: CASSLRGPQNSPLHF. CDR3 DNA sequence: TGTGCCAGCAGCTTGAGGGGGCCTCAAAATTCACCCCTCCACTTT.

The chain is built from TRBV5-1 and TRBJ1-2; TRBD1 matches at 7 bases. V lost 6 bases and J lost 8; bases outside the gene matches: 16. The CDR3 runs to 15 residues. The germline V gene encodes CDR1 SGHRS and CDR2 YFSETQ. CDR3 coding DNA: TGCGCCAGCACGGAGGCAGGGGGAACTATAGGCGGCTACACCTTC. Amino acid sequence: CASTEAGGTIGGYTF.

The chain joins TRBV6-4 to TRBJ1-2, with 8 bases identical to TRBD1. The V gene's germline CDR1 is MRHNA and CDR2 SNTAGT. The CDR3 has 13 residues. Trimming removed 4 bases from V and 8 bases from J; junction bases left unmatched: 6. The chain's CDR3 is CASSGGQGRGYTF. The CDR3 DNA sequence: TGTGCCAGCAGTGGTGGACAGGGTAGAGGCTACACCTTC.

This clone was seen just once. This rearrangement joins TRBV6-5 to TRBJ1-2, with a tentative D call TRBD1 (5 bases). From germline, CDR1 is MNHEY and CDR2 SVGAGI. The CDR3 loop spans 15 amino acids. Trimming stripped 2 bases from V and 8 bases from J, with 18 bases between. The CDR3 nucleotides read TGTGCCAGCAGTTACCGGACTACGGGGCGTGACGGCTACACCTTC. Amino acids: CASSYRTTGRDGYTF.

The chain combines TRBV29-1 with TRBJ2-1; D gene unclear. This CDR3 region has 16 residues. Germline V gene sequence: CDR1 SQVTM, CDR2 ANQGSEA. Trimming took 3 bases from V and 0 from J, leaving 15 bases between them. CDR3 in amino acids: CSVEDAEPSSYNEQFF. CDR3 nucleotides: TGCAGCGTTGAGGATGCGGAGCCGAGCTCCTACAATGAGCAGTTCTTC.

The CDR3: CASSPPWPNLEGNEQFF. CDR3 bases: TGTGCCAGCAGCCCCCCATGGCCAAATCTAGAGGGCAATGAGCAGTTCTTC. The V gene is TRBV11-2, the J gene TRBJ2-1; the D gene is possibly TRBD2 (5 bases). Germline-derived CDR1 and CDR2 are SGHAT and FQNNGV. V was trimmed by 5 bases and J by 6 bases, leaving 23 bases between them. This CDR3 spans 17 amino acids.